Below, 25 T cell receptor beta chains from the same sample are listed, as sequenced in a study of cytomegalovirus exposure and HLA in healthy donors. PCR used 60 Vbeta primers and 13 Jbeta primers. Assay: immunoSEQ multiplex PCR; the TCRdb copy retains only in-frame clones and omits some. The profile shows fewer than 150,000 clones, approximately 72% of them singletons. What was sequenced was PBMCs. Every receptor here comes from a woman between 35 and 50 years old in good health and CMV-seropositive.

V is TRBV2 and J is TRBJ2-3; TRBD2 is a possible D gene (5 bases). Germline V gene data show CDR1 as SNHLY and CDR2 as FYNNEI. The V and J ends lost 8 bases and 0 bases respectively, with 9 bases between them. This CDR3 spans 13 amino acids. The CDR3 sequence: CASPPGSTDTQYF. The CDR3, as DNA: TGTGCCAGCCCCCCGGGAAGCACAGATACGCAGTATTTT.

The V gene is TRBV11-2, the J gene TRBJ1-1; 8 positions match TRBD1. The CDR3 totals 16 residues. CDR1 SGHAT and CDR2 FQNNGV come from the germline V gene. The J segment lost 4 bases and the V segment lost 1 base, leaving 8 bases of the junction unmatched. For the CDR3, the DNA is TGTGCCAGCAGCTTAGGGCTTGGGACAGGTAGCACTGAAGCTTTCTTT. Protein product: CASSLGLGTGSTEAFF. Full variable domain (missing parts from reference TRBV11-2 and TRBJ1-1): EAGVAQSPRYKIIEKRQSVAFWCNPISGHATLYWYQQILGQGPKLLIQFQNNGVVDDSQLPKDRFSAERLKGVDSTLKIQPAKLEDSAVYLCASSLGLGTGSTEAFFGQGTRLTVV.

This clone was observed a few times. In nucleotides, the CDR3 is TGCGCCAGCAGCCGTTCCTCCCTCGGGACAGGGATCGAGCAGTACTTC. Translated: CASSRSSLGTGIEQYF. This rearrangement joins TRBV4-3 to TRBJ2-7, with 9 bases identical to TRBD1. The germline CDR1 and CDR2 sequences are LGHNA and YSLEER. The CDR3 is 16 residues long. V lost 4 bases to trimming and J lost 6 bases; unmatched junction nucleotides: 13.

In this sample, this clone turned up a few times. The V call is TRBV2, the J call TRBJ1-2; 9 positions match TRBD1. Trimming took 6 bases from V and 4 from J; bases not matched to a gene: 6. This CDR3 has 14 amino acids. CDR1 and CDR2 (germline): SNHLY, FYNNEI. CDR3 protein: CASRLTGGRYGYTF. The CDR3 DNA reads as TGTGCCAGCAGACTCACAGGGGGCCGCTATGGCTACACCTTC.

For the CDR3, the DNA is TGTGCCAGCAGCCACCCCTCGGGCAGGGCCTATGGCTACACCTTC. As protein: CASSHPSGRAYGYTF. The chain couples TRBV9 to TRBJ1-2; weak D call: TRBD1 (5 bases). CDR3 length equals 15 residues. Trimming stripped 4 bases from V and 4 bases from J, with 17 bases between. Germline V lookup: CDR1 SGDLS, CDR2 YYNGEE.

The rearrangement uses TRBV2 and TRBJ1-5, with D uncertain. This CDR3 has 12 residues. V gave up 6 bases and J gave up 6 bases, with 9 bases separating them. CDR1 is SNHLY, CDR2 FYNNEI, per germline. The CDR3 loop reads CASSLAGQPQHF. The CDR3 nucleotides are TGTGCCAGCAGCCTAGCTGGTCAGCCCCAGCATTTT.

The V and J genes are TRBV7-2 and TRBJ1-6; D call uncertain. CDR1 is SGHTA and CDR2 is FQGNSA in the germline V gene. The germline V and J ends were trimmed by 5 bases and 6 bases, with 14 bases remaining between them. The CDR3 spans 15 residues. CDR3 DNA sequence: TGTGCCAGCAGCCCCTCCCGAGTACCTAATTCACCCCTCCACTTT. It translates to CASSPSRVPNSPLHF.

This chain joins TRBV5-4 and TRBJ2-5, with 10 bases that match TRBD2. Germline V lookup: CDR1 SGHNT, CDR2 YYREEE (reference sequence). This CDR3 is 19 amino acids long. V was pared by 0 bases and J by 0 bases, with 11 bases of the junction left unmatched. Written as DNA, the CDR3 is TGTGCCAGCAGCTTGGAGGGTTGGGCTAGCGGGGGAAACCAAGAGACCCAGTACTTC. This codes for CASSLEGWASGGNQETQYF.

CDR3 in DNA: TGCGCCAGCAGCTTGGATAGGGGAGGGAACACTGAAGCTTTCTTT. It translates to CASSLDRGGNTEAFF. The chain links TRBV5-1 to TRBJ1-1, with TRBD1 as a possible D gene (5 bases). CDR3 length equals 15 residues. The V end lost 0 bases, the J end lost 1 base, and 10 bases lay between the germline ends. Germline CDR1 reads SGHRS; CDR2 reads YFSETQ.

V and J are TRBV5-1 and TRBJ2-7; 15 nucleotides match TRBD2. The CDR3 has 17 residues. V shed 3 bases, J shed 2 bases, and the junction held 6 bases outside the gene matches. CDR1 is SGHRS, CDR2 YFSETQ, per germline. CDR3 coding DNA: TGCGCCAGCAGCTACGGGACTAGCGGGGGGACCGCCTACGAGCAGTACTTC. Protein sequence: CASSYGTSGGTAYEQYF.

As concerns this clone: As the CDR3 is not closed by the conserved phenylalanine or tryptophan, this likely results from a read error. The chain combines TRBV20-1 with TRBJ1-2; D not certain. The CDR3 runs to 11 residues. Germline V gene lookup returns CDR1 DFQATT and CDR2 SNEGSKA (reference sequence). Trimming took 7 bases from V and 1 from J, leaving 7 bases between them. The CDR3 sequence: CSGPSNYGYTV. As DNA, the CDR3 is TGCAGTGGCCCGAGTAACTATGGCTACACCGTC.

The V gene is TRBV5-1, the J gene TRBJ2-1, with D possibly TRBD1 on 6 matching bases. Trimming removed 2 bases at V and 6 bases at J, with 9 bases between. Looked up from germline, CDR1 is SGHRS and CDR2 is YFSETQ. This CDR3 is 13 amino acids long. The CDR3 protein is CASSFVGGNEQFF. DNA for the CDR3: TGCGCCAGCAGCTTCGTAGGGGGCAATGAGCAGTTCTTC.

This clone has more than one count but fewer than ten. The same CDR3 also results from other DNA sequences found in this sample. The chain has TRBV11-2 and TRBJ2-5, with 7 bases matching TRBD2. V shed 1 base and J 1 base; nucleotides not matched to a gene: 0. This CDR3 contains 14 residues. The germline CDR1 and CDR2 sequences are SGHAT and FQNNGV. CDR3 nucleotide sequence: TGTGCCAGCAGCTTAGGCGGGGGCCAAGAGACCCAGTACTTC. This encodes CASSLGGGQETQYF.

The chain links TRBV5-1 to TRBJ1-2; maybe TRBD1 (5 bases). Trimming pared 4 bases from V and 3 bases from J, leaving 16 bases between. There are 15 residues in the CDR3. CDR1 SGHRS and CDR2 YFSETQ come from the germline V gene. The CDR3 nucleotides read TGCGCCAGCAGCCTGGGACCCTGGGGAGACTATGGCTACACCTTC. Translation gives CASSLGPWGDYGYTF.

The V gene is TRBV2, the J gene TRBJ2-5; weak D call: TRBD2 (5 bases). Trimming pared 1 base from V and 4 bases from J, leaving 7 bases between. Germline CDR1 is SNHLY and CDR2 is FYNNEI. The length of the CDR3 is 13 residues. The CDR3 loop reads CASSEGLAETQYF. The CDR3 DNA sequence: TGTGCCAGCAGTGAAGGGCTAGCAGAGACCCAGTACTTC.

V gene TRBV2 combines with J gene TRBJ1-2, with TRBD1 as a possible D gene (5 bases). Trimming shortened V by 7 bases and J by 7 bases, and 19 bases separated the two germline ends. CDR1 is SNHLY, CDR2 FYNNEI, per germline. This CDR3 is 14 amino acids long. CDR3 sequence (DNA): TGTGCCAGCACTATTCTCCGGGACTCTGGTGGCTACACCTTC. This sequence encodes CASTILRDSGGYTF.

The chain couples TRBV10-3 to TRBJ2-2, with 8 bases identical to TRBD1. Germline lookup yields CDR1 ENHRY and CDR2 SYGVKD. J lost 4 bases, V lost 6 bases, and 4 bases had no gene match. This CDR3 comprises 14 residues. In DNA, the CDR3 is TGTGCCATCAGCTTGGGACAGGCCACCGGGGAGCTGTTTTTT. Translated, it gives CAISLGQATGELFF.

This clone has more than one count but fewer than ten. V and J are TRBV11-2 and TRBJ1-1; D remains ambiguous. There are 13 residues in the CDR3. The germline V gene has CDR1 SGHAT and CDR2 FQNNGV. V was shortened by 3 bases and J by 3 bases, with 8 bases between the two germline ends. The CDR3 coding sequence is TGTGCCAGCAGCTTGAGGGTTGACACTGAAGCTTTCTTT. Its translation is CASSLRVDTEAFF.

This chain links TRBV6-1 with TRBJ2-1; TRBD1 aligns across 7 bases. Germline V CDR1 and CDR2: MNHNS, SASEGT. The CDR3 extends over 14 amino acids. V lost 3 bases and J lost 2; bases outside the gene matches: 1. CDR3 sequence reads: CASSDTGAYNEQFF. In nucleotides, the CDR3 is TGTGCCAGCAGTGATACAGGGGCCTACAATGAGCAGTTCTTC.

The chain uses TRBV9 and TRBJ2-3, with 7 bases lining up with TRBD2. In germline, CDR1 is SGDLS, CDR2 YYNGEE. The V gene end was trimmed by 0 bases and the J gene end by 4 bases; junction bases not matched to a gene: 5. This CDR3 contains 15 residues. CDR3 residues: CASSVAGGNADTQYF. For the CDR3, the DNA is TGTGCCAGCAGCGTAGCGGGGGGAAACGCAGATACGCAGTATTTT.

CDR3 sequence reads: CASSHPQAGRTEAFF. Here the CDR3 DNA reads TGCGCCAGCAGCCACCCACAGGCAGGGCGCACTGAAGCTTTCTTT. V is TRBV4-1 and J is TRBJ1-1, with D possibly matching TRBD1 (5 bases). Germline CDR1 and CDR2: MGHRA and YSYEKL. V lost 3 bases, J lost 4 bases, and 15 bases lay in between. There are 15 residues in the CDR3.

The chain employs TRBV7-2 and TRBJ2-1; 8 bases fit TRBD2. The CDR3 contains 15 residues. Germline V lookup: CDR1 SGHTA, CDR2 FQGNSA. The J segment lost 9 bases and the V segment lost 0 bases, leaving 7 bases of the junction unmatched. CDR3 bases: TGTGCCAGCAGCTTAGCGTCGGGGGGGCAGGGTGAGCAGTTCTTC. As protein: CASSLASGGQGEQFF.

The genes are TRBV5-1 and TRBJ1-1, with TRBD1 matching 8 bases. There are 15 residues in the CDR3. V lost 0 bases and J lost 1; bases outside the gene matches: 2. Germline lookup yields CDR1 SGHRS and CDR2 YFSETQ. The CDR3: CASSLVQGGNTEAFF. The CDR3 DNA sequence: TGCGCCAGCAGCTTGGTACAGGGGGGGAACACTGAAGCTTTCTTT.

The CDR3 loop reads CASSSRRGSAEAFF. For the CDR3, the DNA is TGTGCCAGTAGTTCCCGCAGGGGATCGGCTGAAGCTTTCTTT. This sequence joins TRBV19 and TRBJ1-1; D may be TRBD1 (6 bases). Germline V gene lookup returns CDR1 LNHDA and CDR2 SQIVND (reference sequence). V was shortened by 5 bases and J by 6 bases, with 16 bases between the two germline ends. This CDR3 comprises 14 residues.

This chain links TRBV19 with TRBJ1-1; D gene unclear. The CDR3 consists of 14 residues. Trimming pared 6 bases from V and 2 bases from J, leaving 13 bases between. The germline CDR1 and CDR2 sequences are LNHDA and SQIVND (reference sequence). The CDR3 nucleotides are TGTGCCAGTAGCCTCAGCGCGATAAACACTGAAGCTTTCTTT. It codes for CASSLSAINTEAFF.